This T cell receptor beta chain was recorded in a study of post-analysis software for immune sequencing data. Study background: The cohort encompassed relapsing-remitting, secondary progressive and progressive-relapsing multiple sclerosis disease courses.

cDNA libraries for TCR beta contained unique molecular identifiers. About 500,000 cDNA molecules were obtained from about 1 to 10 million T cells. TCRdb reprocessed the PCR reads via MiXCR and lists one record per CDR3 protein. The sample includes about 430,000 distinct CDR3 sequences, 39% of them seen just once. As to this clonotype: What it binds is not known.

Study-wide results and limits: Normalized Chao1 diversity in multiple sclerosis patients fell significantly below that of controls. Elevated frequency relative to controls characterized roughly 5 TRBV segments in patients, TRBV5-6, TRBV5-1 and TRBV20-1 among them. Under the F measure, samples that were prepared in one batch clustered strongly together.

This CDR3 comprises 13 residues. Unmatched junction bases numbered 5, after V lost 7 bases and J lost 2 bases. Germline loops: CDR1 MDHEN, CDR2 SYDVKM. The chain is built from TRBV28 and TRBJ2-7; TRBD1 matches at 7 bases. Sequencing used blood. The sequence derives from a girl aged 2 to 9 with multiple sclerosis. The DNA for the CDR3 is TGTGCCAGCATACAGGGGAGCACCTACGAGCAGTACTTC. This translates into CASIQGSTYEQYF.